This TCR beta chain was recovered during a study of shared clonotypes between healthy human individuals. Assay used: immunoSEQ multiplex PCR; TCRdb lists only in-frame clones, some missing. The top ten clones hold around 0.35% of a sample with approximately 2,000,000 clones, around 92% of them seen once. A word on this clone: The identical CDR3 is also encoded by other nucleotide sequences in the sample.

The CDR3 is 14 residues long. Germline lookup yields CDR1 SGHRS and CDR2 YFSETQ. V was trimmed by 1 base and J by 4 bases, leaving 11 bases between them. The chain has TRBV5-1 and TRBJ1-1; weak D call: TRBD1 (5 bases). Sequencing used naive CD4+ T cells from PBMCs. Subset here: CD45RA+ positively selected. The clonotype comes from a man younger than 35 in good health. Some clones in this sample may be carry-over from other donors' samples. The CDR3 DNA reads TGCGCCAGCAGCTTGAGCCAGGGTGGCACTGAAGCTTTCTTT. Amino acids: CASSLSQGGTEAFF.